This T cell receptor beta chain was recorded in a study of OX40 agonist ivuxolimab in advanced cancers. Study at large: Patients achieving partial responses numbered three: one hepatocellular carcinoma case and two cutaneous melanoma cases.

A word on this clone: What it binds is unknown.

Cycle 7 day 1, cycle 4 day 1, and baseline were the timepoints at which blood was sampled. Trimming took 2 bases from V and 2 from J, leaving 11 bases between them. Germline V gene data show CDR1 as SEHNR and CDR2 as FQNEAQ (reference sequence). The CDR3 sequence is 15 residues long. Study-wide points: Not determined was the antigen specificity of the expanded peripheral T cells.

Only in-frame clones appear in the TCRdb table, and some are missing; sequencing was by immunoSEQ multiplex PCR. The table shows over 60,000 clones, with approximately 80% occurring only once. The rearrangement uses TRBV7-9 and TRBJ2-3; no clear D gene. The material sequenced was CD4+ or CD8+ T cells sorted from blood, taken in a trial of the OX40 agonist ivuxolimab. The origin of this receptor is an adult with an advanced solid tumor such as melanoma, head and neck, liver or kidney cancer. Written as DNA, the CDR3 is TGTGCCAGCAGCTTACCAGCGACCCTCACAGATACGCAGTATTTT. Protein: CASSLPATLTDTQYF.